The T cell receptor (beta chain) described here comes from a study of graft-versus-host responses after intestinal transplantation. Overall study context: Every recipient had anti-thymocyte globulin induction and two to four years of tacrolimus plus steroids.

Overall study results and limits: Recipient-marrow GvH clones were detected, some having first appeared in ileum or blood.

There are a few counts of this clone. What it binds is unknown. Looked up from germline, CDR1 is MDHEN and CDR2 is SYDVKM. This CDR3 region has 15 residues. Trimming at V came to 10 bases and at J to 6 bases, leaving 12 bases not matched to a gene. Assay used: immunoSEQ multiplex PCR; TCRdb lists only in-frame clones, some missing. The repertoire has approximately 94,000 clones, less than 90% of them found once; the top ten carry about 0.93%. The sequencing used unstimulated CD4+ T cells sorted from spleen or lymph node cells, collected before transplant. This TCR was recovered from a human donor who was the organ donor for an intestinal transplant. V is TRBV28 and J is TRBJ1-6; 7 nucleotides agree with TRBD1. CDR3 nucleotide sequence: TGTGCCACCCTACCTCCAGGGGGTGGTAATTCACCCCTCCACTTT. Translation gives CATLPPGGGNSPLHF.